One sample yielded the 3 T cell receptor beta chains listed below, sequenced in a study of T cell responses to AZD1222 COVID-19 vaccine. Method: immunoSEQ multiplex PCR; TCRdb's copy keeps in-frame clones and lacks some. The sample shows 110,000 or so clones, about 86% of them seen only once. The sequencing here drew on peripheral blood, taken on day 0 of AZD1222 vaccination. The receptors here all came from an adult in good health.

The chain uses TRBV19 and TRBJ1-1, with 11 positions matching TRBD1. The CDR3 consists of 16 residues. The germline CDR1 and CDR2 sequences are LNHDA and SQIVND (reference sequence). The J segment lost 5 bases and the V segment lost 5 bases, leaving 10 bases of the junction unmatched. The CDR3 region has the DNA TGTGCCAGTAGTCGAGGGACAGGGGGTACGAGGACTGAAGCTTTCTTT. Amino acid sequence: CASSRGTGGTRTEAFF.

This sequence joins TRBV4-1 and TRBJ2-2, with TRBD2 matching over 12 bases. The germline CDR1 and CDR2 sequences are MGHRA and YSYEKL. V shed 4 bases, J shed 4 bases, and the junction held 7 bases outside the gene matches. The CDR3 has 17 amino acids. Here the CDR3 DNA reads TGCGCCAGCAGCCGAGCAGGACTAGCGGGGCCCACCGGGGAGCTGTTTTTT. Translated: CASSRAGLAGPTGELFF.

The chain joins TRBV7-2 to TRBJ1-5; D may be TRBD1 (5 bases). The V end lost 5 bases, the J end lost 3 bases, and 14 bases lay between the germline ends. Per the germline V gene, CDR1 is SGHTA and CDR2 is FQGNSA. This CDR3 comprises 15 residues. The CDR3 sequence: CASSPTGGNNQPQHF. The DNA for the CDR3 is TGTGCCAGCAGCCCGACGGGGGGTAACAATCAGCCCCAGCATTTT.